This is a list of T cell receptor beta chains from one sample in a study of CD8 T cells in Susac syndrome. TCRdb processed the immunoSEQ multiplex PCR reads anew with MiXCR; each CDR3 protein has one entry. The data hold some 110,000 distinct CDR3 sequences, with 85% to 95% observed a single time. The sequencing sample was made of CD8+ T cells from PBMCs. The origin of the receptors is a human donor with multiple sclerosis. The CDR3 runs from the conserved cysteine through the conserved F or W. D genes are given only for firm matches. Rows may omit the clone size; those that give it use once, few, many or a size class.

v_gene	abundance	d_gene	j_gene	CDR3aa	CDR3nt
TRBV11-2	-	TRBD1	TRBJ2-1	CASSLGTGGPAQFF	TGTGCCAGCAGCTTAGGGACAGGGGGCCCAGCGCAGTTCTTC
TRBV7-9	-	-	TRBJ2-1	CASSHQLGQVSYNEQFF	TGTGCCAGCAGTCACCAACTGGGCCAAGTCTCCTACAATGAGCAGTTCTTC
TRBV11-3	few	-	TRBJ2-5	CASSPRTEETQYF	TGTGCCAGCAGCCCCCGGACCGAGGAGACCCAGTACTTC
TRBV5-6	-	-	TRBJ2-7	CASSLEATSYEQYF	TGTGCCAGCAGCTTGGAGGCGACCTCCTACGAGCAGTACTTC
TRBV28	-	TRBD1	TRBJ1-1	CASRIQGGNTEAFF	TGTGCCAGCAGGATACAGGGGGGTAACACTGAAGCTTTCTTT
TRBV19	-	-	TRBJ1-5	CASSTPVHTGAYYSNQPQHF	TGTGCCAGTAGTACCCCTGTGCACACGGGGGCATATTATAGCAATCAGCCCCAGCATTTT
TRBV19	-	-	TRBJ1-2	CASSIGSGPYGYTF	TGTGCCAGTAGTATCGGCAGCGGGCCTTATGGCTACACCTTC
TRBV7-9	-	-	TRBJ2-3	CASSTSGASTDTQYF	TGTGCCAGCAGTACCTCGGGGGCCAGCACAGATACGCAGTATTTT
TRBV18	-	TRBD1	TRBJ1-1	CASSPRQGRGTEAFF	TGTGCCAGCTCACCACGACAGGGGAGGGGCACTGAAGCTTTCTTT
TRBV4-1	-	-	TRBJ2-2	CASSHRPPNTGTHGELFF	TGCGCCAGCAGCCACCGGCCCCCGAACACAGGGACCCACGGGGAGCTGTTTTTT
TRBV11-1	-	-	TRBJ2-1	CASSRTGRYNEQFF	TGTGCCAGCAGCCGGACCGGTCGATACAATGAGCAGTTCTTC
TRBV12-3/TRBV12-4	-	-	TRBJ1-5	CASSLAQRQPQHF	TGTGCCAGCAGTTTAGCGCAGAGGCAGCCCCAGCATTTT
TRBV20-1	-	TRBD2	TRBJ2-1	CSASGGLAVNEQFF	TGCAGTGCTTCAGGGGGACTAGCGGTGAATGAGCAGTTCTTC
TRBV2	-	TRBD2	TRBJ2-1	CASEGGPRNEQFF	TGTGCCAGCGAGGGAGGGCCTAGGAATGAGCAGTTCTTC
TRBV4-1	-	-	TRBJ1-1	CASSQEGGIRTEAFF	TGCGCCAGCAGCCAAGAAGGGGGAATACGAACTGAAGCTTTCTTT
TRBV21-1	-	-	TRBJ1-6	CASMGGQSNSPLHF	TGTGCCAGCATGGGGGGACAGTCAAATTCACCCCTCCACTTT
TRBV29-1	-	TRBD1	TRBJ1-1	CSVTGAEAFF	TGCAGCGTTACAGGGGCTGAAGCTTTCTTT
TRBV5-4	-	-	TRBJ1-1	CASSSYREAFF	TGTGCCAGCAGCTCTTACAGGGAAGCTTTCTTT
TRBV20-1	-	TRBD1	TRBJ1-2	CSASPPFYSGGDYGYTF	TGCAGTGCTAGTCCCCCCTTTTATTCAGGGGGGGACTATGGCTACACCTTC
TRBV10-2	-	-	TRBJ2-7	CASSAGETYEQYF	TGCGCCAGCAGTGCAGGCGAAACCTACGAGCAGTACTTC
TRBV15	-	-	TRBJ2-3	CATSREAPQGGGGGTDTQYF	TGTGCCACCAGCAGAGAGGCCCCACAGGGGGGCGGGGGGGGCACAGATACGCAGTATTTT
TRBV6-1	-	TRBD1	TRBJ2-2	CASRGDSNTGELFF	TGTGCCAGCAGGGGGGACAGTAACACCGGGGAGCTGTTTTTT
TRBV28	-	-	TRBJ2-5	CASGPQREQETQYF	TGTGCCAGCGGGCCCCAGCGAGAGCAAGAGACCCAGTACTTC
TRBV6-1	-	-	TRBJ1-1	CASNPWGGKNTEAFF	TGTGCCAGCAACCCCTGGGGCGGAAAGAACACTGAAGCTTTCTTT
TRBV6-5	-	TRBD1	TRBJ1-1	CASSFGQGFEAFF	TGTGCCAGCAGTTTCGGACAGGGATTTGAAGCTTTCTTT
TRBV5-6	-	-	TRBJ2-1	CASSPAARRGAYPNEQFF	TGTGCCAGCAGCCCGGCGGCCAGGAGGGGAGCGTACCCCAATGAGCAGTTCTTC
TRBV12-5	-	TRBD2	TRBJ2-3	CASGLTTSGRVPDTQYF	TGTGCTAGTGGTTTGACGACTAGCGGGAGGGTCCCAGATACGCAGTATTTT
TRBV20-1	-	TRBD1	TRBJ1-6	CSARDPGTGKVLSNSPLHF	TGCAGTGCTAGAGATCCAGGGACAGGGAAAGTACTATCTAATTCACCCCTCCACTTT
TRBV5-4	-	-	TRBJ2-1	CASSDSSYNEQFF	TGTGCCAGCAGCGACTCGAGCTACAATGAGCAGTTCTTC
TRBV3-1	-	-	TRBJ2-1	CASSLLREWNEQFF	TGTGCCAGCAGCCTCCTACGGGAGTGGAATGAGCAGTTCTTC
TRBV29-1	-	-	TRBJ2-2	CSVSLANTGELFF	TGCAGCGTTAGTCTAGCGAATACCGGGGAGCTGTTTTTT
TRBV20-1	-	-	TRBJ2-7	CSARPGTDPYEQYF	TGCAGTGCTAGACCTGGGACGGACCCCTACGAGCAGTACTTC
TRBV2	-	TRBD2	TRBJ2-2	CASSESLSSGRAGTGELFF	TGTGCCAGCAGTGAAAGCCTGTCTAGCGGGAGGGCCGGCACCGGGGAGCTGTTTTTT
TRBV27	once	-	TRBJ2-1	CASSSVTPYNEQFF	TGTGCCAGCAGTTCCGTAACACCCTACAATGAGCAGTTCTTC
TRBV9	-	-	TRBJ2-5	CASSSDGRETQYF	TGTGCCAGCAGTTCTGACGGGCGAGAGACCCAGTACTTC
TRBV20-1	-	-	TRBJ1-5	CSAREFYSNQPQHF	TGCAGTGCTAGAGAGTTTTATAGCAATCAGCCCCAGCATTTT
TRBV6-1	-	-	TRBJ1-1	CASSEVPVGDTEAFF	TGTGCCAGCAGTGAAGTTCCAGTGGGGGACACTGAAGCTTTCTTT
TRBV29-1	-	TRBD2	TRBJ2-5	CSVALAGGRHF	TGCAGCGTAGCTCTAGCGGGGGGCCGGCACTTC
TRBV19	-	-	TRBJ2-3	CASSVGALGGTDTQYF	TGTGCCAGTAGTGTGGGGGCCCTAGGTGGCACAGATACGCAGTATTTT
TRBV2	-	TRBD1	TRBJ2-7	CASSEFWSGQITYEQYF	TGTGCCAGCAGTGAATTCTGGTCGGGACAGATAACCTACGAGCAGTACTTC
TRBV27	-	TRBD1	TRBJ1-1	CASSPPTGLNTEAFF	TGTGCCAGCAGTCCCCCGACAGGGTTGAACACTGAAGCTTTCTTT
TRBV6-2/TRBV6-3	-	TRBD1	TRBJ2-7	CASSDRSTGGFNEQYF	TGTGCCAGCAGTGACCGATCAACAGGGGGCTTCAACGAGCAGTACTTC
TRBV20-1	-	-	TRBJ1-4	CSADPGQLATNEKLFF	TGCAGCGCCGATCCGGGACAACTTGCAACTAATGAAAAACTGTTTTTT
TRBV28	-	TRBD2	TRBJ2-7	CASSLLTSGAPSYEQYF	TGTGCCAGCAGTTTACTGACTAGCGGGGCCCCCTCCTACGAGCAGTACTTC
TRBV6-1	-	TRBD1	TRBJ2-5	CASSRVRGQDLGSQYF	TGTGCCAGCAGCCGAGTCAGGGGGCAGGATTTAGGAAGCCAGTACTTC
TRBV5-1	-	TRBD2	TRBJ2-1	CASQTSGKNEQFF	TGCGCCAGCCAGACTAGCGGGAAAAATGAGCAGTTCTTC
TRBV25-1	-	-	TRBJ1-4	CASSRGLATNEKLFF	TGTGCCAGCAGTCGGGGGCTAGCAACTAATGAAAAACTGTTTTTT
TRBV2	-	-	TRBJ1-1	CASFLGDRMNTEAFF	TGTGCCAGTTTTCTCGGGGACCGCATGAACACTGAAGCTTTCTTT
TRBV3-1	-	-	TRBJ2-1	CASSRRVYSYNEQFF	TGTGCCAGCAGCCGCAGGGTGTACAGTTACAATGAGCAGTTCTTC
TRBV5-1	-	-	TRBJ1-5	CASSLVGSYSNQPQHF	TGCGCCAGCAGCTTGGTTGGCTCGTATAGCAATCAGCCCCAGCATTTT
TRBV3-1	-	-	TRBJ1-1	CASSQDRESDTEAFF	TGTGCCAGCAGCCAAGATCGAGAGAGCGACACTGAAGCTTTCTTT
TRBV6-5	-	TRBD2	TRBJ2-1	CASSYSTGGYNEQFF	TGTGCCAGCAGTTACTCTACGGGAGGCTACAATGAGCAGTTCTTC
TRBV29-1	-	-	TRBJ2-1	CSVDSSRSLRDEQFF	TGCAGCGTTGATAGTAGCAGGTCACTAAGGGATGAGCAGTTCTTC
TRBV20-1	-	-	TRBJ2-5	CSAPGPTSWETQYF	TGCAGTGCCCCGGGGCCTACCTCATGGGAGACCCAGTACTTC